The TCR beta chain described here comes from a study of blood T cell repertoires in COVID-19. Looking at the study overall: Sample material is recorded as cDNA or gDNA derived from T cells, B-cell-depleted T cells, or PBMCs.

Unmatched junction bases numbered 16, after V lost 4 bases and J lost 6 bases. Germline V gene data show CDR1 as SGHDT and CDR2 as YYEEEE. This CDR3 has 17 amino acids. Only in-frame clones appear in the TCRdb table, and some are missing; sequencing was by immunoSEQ multiplex PCR. This sample has around 200,000 clones, with 88% found just once. The J gene is TRBJ2-3, the V gene TRBV5-6, with 8 bases fitting TRBD2. Specimen: peripheral blood. This TCR was recovered from a man under 40 with acute or convalescent COVID-19. The chain's CDR3 is CASSPSGLAGLRDTQYF. CDR3 DNA sequence: TGTGCCAGCAGCCCCTCCGGTTTAGCGGGGCTCAGGGATACGCAGTATTTT.